Following are 23 T cell receptor beta chains from one sample sequenced in a study. TCRdb re-called the RT-PCR reads through MiXCR, storing one row per CDR3 protein. The table shows about 680,000 distinct CDR3 sequences, with 12% to 15% occurring only once. Specimen: memory CD4+ T cells from blood. Receptors were obtained from a female donor in good health, serving as a healthy control.

J is TRBJ2-7 and V is TRBV5-1; 9 bases align to TRBD2. The CDR3 contains 15 residues. The germline V gene has CDR1 SGHRS and CDR2 YFSETQ. Trimming at V came to 4 bases and at J to 3 bases, leaving 8 bases not matched to a gene. DNA for the CDR3: TGCGCCAGCAGCGTCCGGATAGCGGGAGACTACGAGCAGTACTTC. Translating gives CASSVRIAGDYEQYF.

This clonotype was observed many times. J is TRBJ1-1 and V is TRBV5-1; unclear D gene. CDR3 length: 14 amino acids. V was trimmed by 4 bases and J by 0 bases, leaving 10 bases between them. Germline V lookup: CDR1 SGHRS, CDR2 YFSETQ. The CDR3 DNA sequence: TGCGCCAGCAGCGAGGCTGCCGTGAACACTGAAGCTTTCTTT. This translates into CASSEAAVNTEAFF.

This clonotype was found a few times. V gene TRBV5-1 combines with J gene TRBJ1-6; D perhaps matches TRBD1 (6 bases). Germline V CDR1 and CDR2: SGHRS, YFSETQ. V lost 3 bases to trimming and J lost 14 bases, with 21 bases between them. The CDR3 extends over 15 amino acids. CDR3 DNA: TGCGCCAGCAGCTGGGGGGCAGGGCTGAATTCTGCCCTCCACTTT. Translation gives CASSWGAGLNSALHF.

The chain uses TRBV6-2 or TRBV6-3 and TRBJ2-1; 8 bases agree with TRBD2. CDR3 length equals 15 residues. The V gene end was trimmed by 0 bases and the J gene end by 5 bases; junction bases not matched to a gene: 3. CDR1 and CDR2 from the germline V gene are MNHEY and SVGEGT. CDR3: CASSYSGGGHNEQFF. CDR3 in DNA: TGTGCCAGCAGTTACTCGGGCGGGGGGCACAATGAGCAGTTCTTC.

This clonotype was counted ten times or more. V and J are TRBV12-3 or TRBV12-4 and TRBJ1-1; no clear D gene. The CDR3 totals 14 residues. V shed 3 bases and J shed 5 bases, with 13 bases lying between them. CDR3 residues: CASSLGPAGTEAFF. The CDR3 coding sequence is TGTGCCAGCAGTTTGGGCCCGGCGGGGACTGAAGCTTTCTTT.

This clonotype has ten or more counts. The chain couples TRBV16 to TRBJ1-1, with TRBD1 as a possible D gene (5 bases). The CDR3 length is 13 residues. V shed 2 bases and J shed 2 bases, with 6 bases lying between them. Per germline, CDR1 KGHSY and CDR2 FQNENV. The CDR3: CASSQGTNTEAFF. CDR3 DNA sequence: TGTGCCAGCAGCCAAGGGACCAACACTGAAGCTTTCTTT.

On this clonotype: Being one base from a much bigger clone, this may be a read error. The J gene is TRBJ2-7, the V gene TRBV20-1; TRBD2 aligns across 7 bases. Germline-derived CDR1 and CDR2 are DFQATT and SNEGSKA (reference sequence). This CDR3 contains 16 residues. The J segment lost 2 bases and the V segment lost 3 bases, leaving 13 bases of the junction unmatched. The CDR3 here is CSASRIEAGLAYEQYF. In DNA, the CDR3 is TGCAGTGCTAGCCGCATCGAAGCGGGATTGGCCTACGAGCAGTACTTC.

This clonotype was counted between two and nine times. The chain links TRBV20-1 to TRBJ2-7; 8 positions agree with TRBD1. This CDR3 region has 12 residues. Trimming at V came to 4 bases and at J to 6 bases, leaving 5 bases not matched to a gene. The germline V gene encodes CDR1 DFQATT and CDR2 SNEGSKA (reference sequence). CDR3 DNA: TGCAGTGCTACCAACAGGGGGATCGAGCAGTACTTC. This gives the protein CSATNRGIEQYF.

This clonotype was counted at least ten times. The chain employs TRBV29-1 and TRBJ1-2; D uncertain. Germline lookup yields CDR1 SQVTM and CDR2 ANQGSEA. Trimming pared 5 bases from V and 6 bases from J, leaving 10 bases between. The CDR3 has 11 residues. The CDR3 DNA reads TGCAGCGTTCTTGGGGTGGATGGCTACACCTTC. It specifies CSVLGVDGYTF.

The chain couples TRBV7-2 to TRBJ2-1; 7 positions agree with TRBD2. CDR3 size: 15 residues. The germline V gene encodes CDR1 SGHTA and CDR2 FQGNSA. V lost 3 bases and J lost 4; bases outside the gene matches: 6. As DNA, the CDR3 is TGTGCCAGCAGCTTTTGGACTAGAGAATACAATGAGCAGTTCTTC. It encodes CASSFWTREYNEQFF.

This clonotype was picked up many times. This sequence joins TRBV6-5 and TRBJ2-1, with D perhaps assigned TRBD1 or TRBD2 (7 bases each). The CDR3 consists of 16 residues. The germline V gene encodes CDR1 MNHEY and CDR2 SVGAGI. V dropped 7 bases and J dropped 10 bases, with 26 bases sitting between them. The CDR3, as DNA: TGTGCCAGCACCACACGAGGGGGCCAGGGGAGGGGAGAGCAGTTCTTC. Translated: CASTTRGGQGRGEQFF.

This clonotype was observed a few times. The chain combines TRBV9 with TRBJ2-1, with D tentatively TRBD2 (6 bases). The CDR3 has 15 amino acids. Trimming took 3 bases from V and 2 from J, leaving 12 bases between them. CDR1 and CDR2 (germline): SGDLS, YYNGEE. CDR3 DNA: TGTGCCAGCAGCGAGGGCGGGGTAACCTACAATGAGCAGTTCTTC. This gives the protein CASSEGGVTYNEQFF.

This clonotype was observed a handful of times. The chain couples TRBV6-2 or TRBV6-3 to TRBJ1-6; D not resolved. CDR1 and CDR2 (germline): MNHEY, SVGEGT. The CDR3 loop spans 15 amino acids. Trimming took off 0 bases at V and 8 bases at J, with 11 bases between the two ends. The CDR3 DNA is TGTGCCAGCAGTTACTCGAGTAGACCGGATTCACCCCTCCACTTT. This gives the protein CASSYSSRPDSPLHF.

The chain recombines TRBV12-3 or TRBV12-4 with TRBJ2-2; TRBD2 matches 12 bases. The CDR3 totals 15 residues. Trimming at V came to 6 bases and at J to 4 bases, leaving 3 bases not matched to a gene. CDR3 region: CASRTGLAGTGELFF. For the CDR3, the DNA is TGTGCCAGCAGAACGGGACTAGCGGGCACCGGGGAGCTGTTTTTT.

This rearrangement joins TRBV7-2 to TRBJ2-6; D not certain. Deletions cut 5 bases from V and 2 bases from J, with 7 bases between. Germline CDR1 SGHTA, CDR2 FQGNSA. The CDR3 contains 14 residues. The CDR3 protein is CASSPNAGANVLTF. For the CDR3, the DNA is TGTGCCAGCAGCCCCAATGCTGGGGCCAACGTCCTGACTTTC.

This clonotype was counted at least ten times. This rearrangement joins TRBV29-1 to TRBJ2-1, with unresolved D. CDR1 is SQVTM and CDR2 is ANQGSEA in the germline V gene. V was clipped by 1 base and J by 3 bases, with 4 bases between them. The CDR3 length is 12 residues. CDR3: CSVEGYYNEQFF. CDR3 bases: TGCAGCGTTGAAGGCTACTACAATGAGCAGTTCTTC.

J is TRBJ2-5 and V is TRBV23-1; 7 nucleotides line up with TRBD2. TRBV23-1 is noted as an ORF with a role that remains uncertain. V gave up 0 bases and J gave up 4 bases; unmatched junction bases: 5. CDR3 length equals 15 residues. The CDR3 here is CASSQSAGRGETQYF. Here the CDR3 DNA reads TGCGCCAGCAGTCAATCAGCAGGGAGGGGAGAGACCCAGTACTTC.

This clonotype has at least ten counts. CDR3 bases: TGTGCCAGCAGCTCAATCGCCGGGCAGCGCAATCAGCCCCAGCATTTT. It translates to CASSSIAGQRNQPQHF. The V gene is TRBV7-3, the J gene TRBJ1-5, with D uncertain. The germline CDR1 and CDR2 sequences are SGHTA and FQGTGA. Trimming took off 4 bases at V and 2 bases at J, with 15 bases between the two ends. The CDR3 runs to 16 residues.

The rearrangement uses TRBV6-5 and TRBJ1-2, with 9 bases aligning to TRBD1. J was trimmed by 4 bases and V by 6 bases; bases with no gene match: 9. Germline assignment: CDR1 MNHEY and CDR2 SVGAGI. There are 15 residues in the CDR3. The CDR3 nucleotides are TGTGCCAGCAGACGATCGGGACAGGGCCGCTATGGCTACACCTTC. Translated: CASRRSGQGRYGYTF.

A few counts support this clonotype. The V gene is TRBV12-3 or TRBV12-4, the J gene TRBJ1-6, with D maybe TRBD1 (5 bases). The CDR3 runs 14 residues. Between the trimmed V and J ends, which lost 7 bases and 8 bases, there was a span of 15 bases. As DNA, the CDR3 is TGTGCCAGCAAAACTAACCAGGGCCATTCACCCCTCCACTTT. Its translation: CASKTNQGHSPLHF.

This clonotype turned up a few times. The chain uses TRBV5-6 and TRBJ1-1; D remains unclear. Trimming stripped 4 bases from V and 7 bases from J, with 14 bases between. CDR1 SGHDT and CDR2 YYEEEE come from the germline V gene. There are 13 residues in the CDR3. For the CDR3, the DNA is TGTGCCAGCAGCACCGGAAGATCGGGTGAAGCTTTCTTT. The encoded protein is CASSTGRSGEAFF.

This clonotype was found a few times. This chain connects TRBV27 to TRBJ2-7; the D gene is possibly TRBD1 (6 bases). Germline CDR1 and CDR2: MNHEY and SMNVEV (reference sequence). The CDR3 runs to 20 residues. V was trimmed by 5 bases and J by 2 bases, leaving 31 bases between them. Here the CDR3 reads CASSTPGTSPGGAAPYEQYF. CDR3 bases: TGTGCCAGCAGTACACCCGGGACATCTCCCGGAGGAGCGGCCCCCTACGAGCAGTACTTC.

The chain carries TRBV20-1 and TRBJ1-6; D is possibly TRBD1 (5 bases). V was shortened by 3 bases and J by 5 bases, with 11 bases between the two germline ends. The CDR3 loop spans 14 amino acids. CDR1 is DFQATT and CDR2 is SNEGSKA in the germline V gene (reference sequence). CDR3 region: CSASRGRDNSPLHF. The CDR3, as DNA: TGCAGTGCTAGTCGGGGCAGAGATAATTCACCCCTCCACTTT.